The entry that follows covers one T cell receptor beta chain sequence. This specimen comes from a study of T cell changes during pregnancy in multiple sclerosis. Libraries were prepared by immunoSEQ multiplex PCR; TCRdb keeps only in-frame clonotypes and omits some of them. The sample has tens of thousands of clones; approximately 89% are singletons. Looked up from germline, CDR1 is MDHEN and CDR2 is SYDVKM. The CDR3 sequence is 15 residues long. V dropped 9 bases and J dropped 3 bases, with 21 bases sitting between them. This sample comprised peripheral blood, obtained in the second trimester of pregnancy. This receptor was identified in a female donor with multiple sclerosis, enrolled in a pregnancy study. The chain joins TRBV28 to TRBJ2-7; weak D call: TRBD1 (6 bases). In DNA form, the CDR3 reads TGTGCCAGTTCAGGGGCAGGGTTTTTGGGCTACGAGCAGTACTTC. Amino acids: CASSGAGFLGYEQYF.